These T cell receptor beta chains were read from a single sample in a study of T cells expressing NK-cell markers. One entry per CDR3 protein, without DNA, is what TCRdb gives after re-calling the 5' RACE reads. The sample includes about 260,000 distinct CDR3 sequences. Sequencing used blood T cells: a sorted CD56 or NKG2C T cell subset, CD4+ or CD8+ T cells, or bulk PBMC T cells (not recorded which). These receptors were taken from a man aged 18 to 29 in good health. Both conserved end residues are part of each CDR3. Fields, in order: J gene, V gene, CDR3 protein.

TRBJ2-5	TRBV5-1	CASRRSSAGVRETQYF
TRBJ2-3	TRBV10-1	CASSEGDYGADTQYF
TRBJ2-5	TRBV29-1	CSGALAGGRQETQYF
TRBJ2-4	TRBV20-1	CSAMAGTGRKDIQYF
TRBJ2-2	TRBV12-3/TRBV12-4	CASSSVGVGSPGELFF
TRBJ1-5	TRBV7-8	CASSLDGRVNQPQHF
TRBJ2-3	TRBV27	CASKDLAGNTDTQYF
TRBJ1-4	TRBV29-1	CSATDREPTNEKLFF
TRBJ2-1	TRBV4-2	CASSHTSDEREQFF
TRBJ2-3	TRBV5-4	CASSFRTSGRTSTQYF
TRBJ1-4	TRBV30	CAWSVLSGMPEKLFF
TRBJ2-2	TRBV19	CASRTGLGGELFF
TRBJ2-5	TRBV20-1	CSARVPAGLAGGETQYF
TRBJ2-1	TRBV6-5	CASSYRLAYDEQFF
TRBJ2-5	TRBV7-3	CASSSTGRGETQYF
TRBJ1-2	TRBV18	CASSASSGTDNYGYTF
TRBJ2-3	TRBV19	CASPDGSKSTQYF
TRBJ2-3	TRBV7-6	CASSRRAGTSGNTDTQYF
TRBJ2-7	TRBV7-8	CASSLASGYSYEQYF
TRBJ1-2	TRBV4-3	CASSQLTANYGYTF
TRBJ2-3	TRBV2	CASSTGPPRLISTQYF
TRBJ2-3	TRBV6-1	CASSPSIWQLDTQYF
TRBJ2-7	TRBV6-5	CASSYSTAYEQYF
TRBJ2-3	TRBV24-1	CATSDLSGSTDTQYF
TRBJ2-1	TRBV7-6	CASSPRAGVRFF
TRBJ1-5	TRBV10-3	CAISVGINSNQPQHF
TRBJ2-3	TRBV2	CASSESPASGPQYF
TRBJ2-2	TRBV28	CASSFVAGGPKTGELFF
TRBJ2-6	TRBV20-1	CSARGLEESSGANVLTF
TRBJ2-5	TRBV5-1	CASSGSSMQTQYF
TRBJ2-5	TRBV12-3/TRBV12-4	CASSLGGLNGKTQYF
TRBJ1-6	TRBV7-2	CASSLDLGSNSPLHF
TRBJ1-2	TRBV4-3	CASSLGAGFYGYTF
TRBJ2-7	TRBV10-3	CAISDLNQDEQYF
TRBJ1-1	TRBV20-1	CSAAENTEAFF
TRBJ2-1	TRBV29-1	CSVSGNPYNEQFF
TRBJ1-1	TRBV29-1	CSVPGTSKGNTEAFF
TRBJ1-5	TRBV4-1	CASSQGRQGRSNQPQHF
TRBJ2-7	TRBV12-3/TRBV12-4	CASSLTLGAGGPVDYEQYF
TRBJ1-5	TRBV15	CATSPTGQGGSNQPQHF
TRBJ2-1	TRBV7-8	CASSDRGGRRNEQFF
TRBJ2-5	TRBV4-1	CASSQVAPVGETQYF
TRBJ2-1	TRBV4-2	CASSQDHIPEQFF
TRBJ2-3	TRBV6-1	CASTFRTGGPDTQYF
TRBJ2-7	TRBV7-2	CASSLLAGQFSYEQYF
TRBJ1-6	TRBV29-1	CSRFTPPLRPLHF
TRBJ2-1	TRBV6-5	CASSTRLVSYNEQFF
TRBJ2-5	TRBV25-1	CASADRGGRETQYF